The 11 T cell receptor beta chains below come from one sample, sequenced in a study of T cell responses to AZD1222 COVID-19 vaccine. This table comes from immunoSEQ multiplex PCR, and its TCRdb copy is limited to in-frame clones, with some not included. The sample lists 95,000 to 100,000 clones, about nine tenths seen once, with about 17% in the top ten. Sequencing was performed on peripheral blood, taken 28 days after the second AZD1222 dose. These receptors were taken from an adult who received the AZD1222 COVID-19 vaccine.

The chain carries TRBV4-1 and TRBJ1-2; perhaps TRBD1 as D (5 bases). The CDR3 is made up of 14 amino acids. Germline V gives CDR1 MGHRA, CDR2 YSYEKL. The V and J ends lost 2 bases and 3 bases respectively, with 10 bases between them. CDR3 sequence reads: CASSQRGEDYGYTF. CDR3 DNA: TGCGCCAGCAGCCAACGAGGGGAGGACTATGGCTACACCTTC.

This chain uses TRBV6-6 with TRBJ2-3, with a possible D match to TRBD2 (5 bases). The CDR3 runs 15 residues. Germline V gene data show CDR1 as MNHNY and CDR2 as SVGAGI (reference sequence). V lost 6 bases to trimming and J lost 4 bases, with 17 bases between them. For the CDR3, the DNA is TGTGCCAGCAGACCCTTAGCGAGGAACCCAGATACGCAGTATTTT. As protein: CASRPLARNPDTQYF.

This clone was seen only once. CDR3 loop: CASSQVVRGPQHF. The CDR3 DNA reads TGTGCCAGCAGCCAAGTCGTTCGGGGGCCCCAGCATTTT. This chain joins TRBV14 and TRBJ1-5; D is ambiguous. This CDR3 is built from 13 residues. Germline V gene lookup returns CDR1 SGHDN and CDR2 FVKESK. V was trimmed by 1 base and J by 9 bases, leaving 10 bases between them.

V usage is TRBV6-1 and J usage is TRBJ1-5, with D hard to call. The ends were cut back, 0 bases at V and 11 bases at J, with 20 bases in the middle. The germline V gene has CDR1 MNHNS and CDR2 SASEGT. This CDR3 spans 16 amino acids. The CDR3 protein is CASSEAGPRATMAQHF. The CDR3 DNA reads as TGTGCCAGCAGTGAAGCGGGCCCTCGAGCTACTATGGCCCAGCATTTT.

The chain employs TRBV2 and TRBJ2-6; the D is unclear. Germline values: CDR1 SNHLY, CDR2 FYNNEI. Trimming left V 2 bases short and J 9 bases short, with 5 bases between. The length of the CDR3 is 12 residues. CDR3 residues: CASSEFVNVLTF. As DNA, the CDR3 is TGTGCCAGCAGTGAATTCGTCAACGTCCTGACTTTC.

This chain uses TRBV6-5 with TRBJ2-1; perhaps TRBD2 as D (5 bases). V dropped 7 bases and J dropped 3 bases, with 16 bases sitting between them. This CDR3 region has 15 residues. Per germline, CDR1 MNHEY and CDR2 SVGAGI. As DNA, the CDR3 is TGTGCCAGCAAGAATATTCGGGATCTCTACAATGAGCAGTTCTTC. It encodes CASKNIRDLYNEQFF.

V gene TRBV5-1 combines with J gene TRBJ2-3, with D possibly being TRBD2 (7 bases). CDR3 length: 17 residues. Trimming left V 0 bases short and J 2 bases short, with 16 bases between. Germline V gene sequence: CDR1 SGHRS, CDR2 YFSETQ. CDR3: CASSLGGGAGNTDTQYF. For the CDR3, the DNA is TGCGCCAGCAGCTTGGGGGGGGGCGCAGGGAACACAGATACGCAGTATTTT. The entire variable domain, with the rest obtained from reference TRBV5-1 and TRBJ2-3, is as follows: KAGVTQTPRYLIKTRGQQVTLSCSPISGHRSVSWYQQTPGQGLQFLFEYFSETQRNKGNFPGRFSGRQFSNSRSEMNVSTLELGDSALYLCASSLGGGAGNTDTQYFGPGTRLTVL.

The CDR3 sequence is CASRPGGTYSNQPQHF. CDR3 bases: TGTGCCAGCAGACCCGGAGGGACATATAGCAATCAGCCCCAGCATTTT. The chain has TRBV27 and TRBJ1-5; maybe TRBD1 (6 bases). V was cut by 6 bases and J by 0 bases, with 15 bases left in between. The length of the CDR3 is 16 residues. Looked up from germline, CDR1 is MNHEY and CDR2 is SMNVEV (reference sequence).

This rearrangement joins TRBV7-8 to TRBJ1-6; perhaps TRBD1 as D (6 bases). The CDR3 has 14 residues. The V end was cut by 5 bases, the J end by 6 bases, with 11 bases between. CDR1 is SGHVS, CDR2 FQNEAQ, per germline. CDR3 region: CASSNQQGNSPLHF. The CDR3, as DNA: TGTGCCAGCAGCAATCAACAGGGTAATTCACCCCTCCACTTT.

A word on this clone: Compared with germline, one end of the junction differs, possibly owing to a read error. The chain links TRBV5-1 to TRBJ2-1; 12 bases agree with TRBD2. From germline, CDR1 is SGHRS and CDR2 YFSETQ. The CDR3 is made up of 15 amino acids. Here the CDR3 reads CTSFGLAGTYNEQFF. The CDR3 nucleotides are TGCACCAGCTTTGGACTAGCGGGAACCTACAATGAGCAGTTCTTC.

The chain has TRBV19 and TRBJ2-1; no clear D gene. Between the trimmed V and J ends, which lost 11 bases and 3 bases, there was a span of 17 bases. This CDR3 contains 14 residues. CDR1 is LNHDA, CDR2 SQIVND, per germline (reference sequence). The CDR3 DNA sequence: TGTGCCTGTAAACAATCGCCGGTCTACAATGAGCAGTTCTTC. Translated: CACKQSPVYNEQFF.